This T cell receptor beta chain was documented in a study of CD8 T cells in ankylosing spondylitis. This clonotype has a handful of counts. Its cognate antigen is unknown. Between the trimmed V and J ends, which lost 3 bases and 3 bases, there was a span of 13 bases. Germline CDR1 and CDR2: SGHRS and YFSETQ. The CDR3 is made up of 14 amino acids. Regarding the study as a whole: Disease-associated clones were reportedly significantly overrepresented in matched ankylosing spondylitis synovial fluid. A motif of eight highly homologous TCR beta variants was seen as apparently characteristic of ankylosing spondylitis blood.

Construction of TCR beta libraries was performed using quantitative 5'-RACE with molecular barcodes. TCRdb analysed the 5' RACE reads with MiXCR anew, one entry per CDR3 protein. In the table there are about 460,000 distinct CDR3 sequences, roughly 5.3% of which are singletons. The origin of this receptor is a male donor with ankylosing spondylitis. The chain recombines TRBV5-1 with TRBJ2-7; tentatively, D is TRBD1 (6 bases). Input material: blood, either unsorted or a sorted T cell fraction (not recorded which). The CDR3 here is CASSSGQEVYEQYF. The DNA for the CDR3 is TGCGCCAGCAGCTCGGGACAAGAGGTCTACGAGCAGTACTTC.